The source of this T cell receptor beta chain is a study of blood T cells in healthy people across ages. Germline lookup yields CDR1 SGHTA and CDR2 FQGNSA. Trimming took off 8 bases at V and 0 bases at J, with 8 bases between the two ends. CDR3 length: 13 residues. A sample-barcoded 5' primer and a J-beta primer mix were used in a second PCR of roughly 7 to 12 cycles. In TCRdb, the 5' RACE reads were re-called with MiXCR into one record per CDR3 protein. This table holds around 1,700,000 distinct CDR3 sequences, roughly 27% found once. The source material was blood. The sequence derives from a woman aged 25-40 years in good health. The chain recombines TRBV7-2 with TRBJ1-5; tentative D call: TRBD1 (5 bases). The CDR3 nucleotides are TGTGCCAGCGGGGCGGATAGCAATCAGCCCCAGCATTTT. Translating gives CASGADSNQPQHF.